Shown below are 3 T cell receptor beta chains from a single sample sequenced in a study of blood T cell repertoires in COVID-19. TCRdb's table, derived via immunoSEQ multiplex PCR, lists solely in-frame clones and lacks some. The table has more than 200,000 clones, 65% to 90% seen once; the top ten hold approximately 2%. Specimen: peripheral blood. Every receptor here comes from a man aged 25 to 45 with active or convalescent COVID-19.

This sequence joins TRBV6-5 and TRBJ1-2, with D uncertain. There are 14 residues in the CDR3. Per the germline V gene, CDR1 is MNHEY and CDR2 is SVGAGI. Trimming left V 6 bases short and J 4 bases short, with 15 bases between. The CDR3 loop reads CASRERAVSYGYTF. CDR3 DNA sequence: TGTGCCAGCAGGGAGAGGGCTGTTAGCTATGGCTACACCTTC.

This rearrangement joins TRBV6-2 or TRBV6-3 to TRBJ2-3; 10 nucleotides align to TRBD2. The CDR3 is 14 residues long. Germline V gene data show CDR1 as MNHEY and CDR2 as SVGEGT. The junction had 9 bases not matched to a gene; V was cut back by 5 bases and J by 10 bases. The CDR3 region is CASSIAGGGGAQYF. CDR3 bases: TGTGCCAGCAGTATAGCGGGGGGCGGCGGGGCGCAGTATTTT.

The chain has TRBV6-5 and TRBJ2-3, with a weak D call TRBD2 (5 bases). This CDR3 is 15 amino acids long. The germline V and J ends were trimmed by 6 bases and 2 bases, with 15 bases remaining between them. CDR1 is MNHEY, CDR2 SVGAGI, per germline. Written as DNA, the CDR3 is TGTGCCAGCAGCACGGACTTTCCCCTCACAGATACGCAGTATTTT. Protein product: CASSTDFPLTDTQYF.